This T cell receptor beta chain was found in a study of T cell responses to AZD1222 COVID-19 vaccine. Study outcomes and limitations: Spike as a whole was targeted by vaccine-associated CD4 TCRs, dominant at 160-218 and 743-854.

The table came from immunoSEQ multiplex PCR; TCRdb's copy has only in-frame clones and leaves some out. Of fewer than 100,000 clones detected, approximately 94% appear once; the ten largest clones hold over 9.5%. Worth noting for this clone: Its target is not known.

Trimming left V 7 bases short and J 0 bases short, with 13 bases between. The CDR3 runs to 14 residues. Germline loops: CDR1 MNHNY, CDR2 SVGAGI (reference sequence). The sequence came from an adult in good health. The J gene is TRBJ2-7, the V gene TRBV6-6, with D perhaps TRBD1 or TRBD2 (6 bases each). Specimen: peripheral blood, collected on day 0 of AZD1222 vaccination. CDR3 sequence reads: CASTRGHLSYEQYF. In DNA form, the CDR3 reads TGTGCCAGCACGCGGGGACACCTCTCCTACGAGCAGTACTTC.